This is a list of T cell receptor beta chains from one sample in a study of blood T cell repertoires in COVID-19. TCRdb keeps only in-frame clones here, not all; method: immunoSEQ multiplex PCR. In the table there are about 160,000 clones, roughly 85% of which are singletons. Sequencing input: peripheral blood. Source of these receptors: a human donor with acute or convalescent COVID-19. The donor label of this sample is uncertain. The CDR3 runs from the conserved cysteine through the conserved F or W. A D gene is named only where the DNA matches it firmly. Expanded clones get a size class; other rows say once, few or many, or leave the size out.

cdr3_nt: TGTGCCTGGAGTGTACTAGCGGGGGGCTCAAACACCGGGGAGCTGTTTTTT
cdr3_aa: CAWSVLAGGSNTGELFF
clone_size: .
d_call: TRBD2
v_call: TRBV30
j_call: TRBJ2-2

cdr3_nt: TGTGCCAGCAGTCCGCGGGACAGGAAAGGCTACACCTTC
cdr3_aa: CASSPRDRKGYTF
clone_size: .
d_call: TRBD1
v_call: TRBV27
j_call: TRBJ1-2

cdr3_nt: TGTGCCACCAGTGATTCTAGTCTGTCCTATGGCTACACCTTC
cdr3_aa: CATSDSSLSYGYTF
clone_size: .
d_call: .
v_call: TRBV24-1
j_call: TRBJ1-2

cdr3_nt: TGTGCCAGCAGCGTAGATCCAGGCAGCGGAACTGAAGCTTTCTTT
cdr3_aa: CASSVDPGSGTEAFF
clone_size: .
d_call: .
v_call: TRBV9
j_call: TRBJ1-1

cdr3_nt: TGTGCCAGCAGTTCACCAGGTGAAGCTTTCTTT
cdr3_aa: CASSSPGEAFF
clone_size: few
d_call: .
v_call: TRBV2
j_call: TRBJ1-1

cdr3_nt: TGTGCCAGCAGCTTAATGGGGGGTAATCAGCCCCAGCATTTT
cdr3_aa: CASSLMGGNQPQHF
clone_size: few
d_call: .
v_call: TRBV11-2
j_call: TRBJ1-5

cdr3_nt: TGTGCCAGCAGTTTAAGGGGGAACTATGGCTACACCTTC
cdr3_aa: CASSLRGNYGYTF
clone_size: .
d_call: .
v_call: TRBV27
j_call: TRBJ1-2

cdr3_nt: TGTGCCAGCAGCGTCTTGGGGAGAAACACCGGGGAGCTGTTTTTT
cdr3_aa: CASSVLGRNTGELFF
clone_size: .
d_call: .
v_call: TRBV5-8
j_call: TRBJ2-2

cdr3_nt: TGTGCCACCAGCAGAGTAATAGCGGGGGCCCGGGAGCAGTACTTC
cdr3_aa: CATSRVIAGAREQYF
clone_size: .
d_call: TRBD2
v_call: TRBV15
j_call: TRBJ2-7

cdr3_nt: TGTGCCAGCAGCCGGACAGGGGGCCTTTCTCCCCTCCACTTT
cdr3_aa: CASSRTGGLSPLHF
clone_size: .
d_call: TRBD1
v_call: TRBV3-1/TRBV3-2
j_call: TRBJ1-6

cdr3_nt: TGTGCCTGGAGGTCGGGGGGGTCGCCAGCCTACGAGCAGTACTTC
cdr3_aa: CAWRSGGSPAYEQYF
clone_size: .
d_call: TRBD2
v_call: TRBV30
j_call: TRBJ2-7

cdr3_nt: TGCGCCAGCAGCTCACCCGGAGCGTCTAGGGCCAACGTCCTGACTTTC
cdr3_aa: CASSSPGASRANVLTF
clone_size: .
d_call: .
v_call: TRBV4-1
j_call: TRBJ2-6

cdr3_nt: TGTGCCAGCTCACCATTTCCTAGCGGGGGCCCGATAGCGTTCTTC
cdr3_aa: CASSPFPSGGPIAFF
clone_size: .
d_call: TRBD2
v_call: TRBV18
j_call: TRBJ2-1

cdr3_nt: TGTGCCAGCAGCCAAGTAGGGCTAGCGGGGGGAGATACGCAGTATTTT
cdr3_aa: CASSQVGLAGGDTQYF
clone_size: once
d_call: TRBD2
v_call: TRBV3-1/TRBV3-2
j_call: TRBJ2-3

cdr3_nt: TGTGCCAGCTCACCCGGGGTACCCAAACTCCCTAACTATGGCTACACCTTC
cdr3_aa: CASSPGVPKLPNYGYTF
clone_size: .
d_call: .
v_call: TRBV18
j_call: TRBJ1-2

cdr3_nt: TGTGCCAGCAGCTTGGTTTCGAACTATGGCTACACCTTC
cdr3_aa: CASSLVSNYGYTF
clone_size: .
d_call: .
v_call: TRBV5-6
j_call: TRBJ1-2

cdr3_nt: TGTGCCAGCAGTCTCACAGGGGCTGGGGCCAACGTCCTGACTTTC
cdr3_aa: CASSLTGAGANVLTF
clone_size: .
d_call: TRBD1
v_call: TRBV28
j_call: TRBJ2-6

cdr3_nt: TGCGCCAGCAGCCAAGACCGGACTAGCGGGGGGCCCCGCACAGATACGCAGTATTTT
cdr3_aa: CASSQDRTSGGPRTDTQYF
clone_size: once
d_call: TRBD2
v_call: TRBV4-1
j_call: TRBJ2-3

cdr3_nt: TGTGCCAGCAGCCTGGGCTGGGGGGGCACAGATACGCAGTATTTT
cdr3_aa: CASSLGWGGTDTQYF
clone_size: .
d_call: .
v_call: TRBV7-3
j_call: TRBJ2-3

cdr3_nt: TGTGCCAGCAGCCAAGCCTGGACAGGGGGCTATGGCTACACCTTC
cdr3_aa: CASSQAWTGGYGYTF
clone_size: .
d_call: TRBD1
v_call: TRBV3-1/TRBV3-2
j_call: TRBJ1-2

cdr3_nt: TGTGCCAGCAGCCAAGATCGCGGGGGGAACACTGAAGCTTTCTTT
cdr3_aa: CASSQDRGGNTEAFF
clone_size: .
d_call: .
v_call: TRBV4-2
j_call: TRBJ1-1

cdr3_nt: TGTGCCAGCAGCCTTCGGACAGGGGATTCACCCCTCCACTTT
cdr3_aa: CASSLRTGDSPLHF
clone_size: .
d_call: TRBD1
v_call: TRBV5-8
j_call: TRBJ1-6

cdr3_nt: TGTGCCAGCAGTCGGGGACAGAATAAAAACACCATATATTTT
cdr3_aa: CASSRGQNKNTIYF
clone_size: .
d_call: TRBD1
v_call: TRBV9
j_call: TRBJ1-3

cdr3_nt: TGTGCCAGCTCACCACAACGACAGGGTTCGAACTATGGCTACACCTTC
cdr3_aa: CASSPQRQGSNYGYTF
clone_size: .
d_call: TRBD1
v_call: TRBV18
j_call: TRBJ1-2

cdr3_nt: TGTGCCAGCAGTGAAGGCAAGCAGACAGGGGGCAATTCACCCCTCCACTTT
cdr3_aa: CASSEGKQTGGNSPLHF
clone_size: .
d_call: TRBD1
v_call: TRBV6-1
j_call: TRBJ1-6

cdr3_nt: TGTGCAACTGACCAGGGGAATTACTATGGCTACACCTTC
cdr3_aa: CATDQGNYYGYTF
clone_size: .
d_call: .
v_call: TRBV12-3/TRBV12-4
j_call: TRBJ1-2

cdr3_nt: TGTGCCAGCTCACCGCAGGGGATGAACACTGAAGCTTTCTTT
cdr3_aa: CASSPQGMNTEAFF
clone_size: .
d_call: .
v_call: TRBV18
j_call: TRBJ1-1

cdr3_nt: TGTGCCAGCAGTTTAAGGCTTAGGGGGACCGACAAGCTAAACACTGAAGCTTTCTTT
cdr3_aa: CASSLRLRGTDKLNTEAFF
clone_size: .
d_call: .
v_call: TRBV28
j_call: TRBJ1-1

cdr3_nt: TGTGCCAGCACCCTCATGCAGGGGCAAAATTCACCCCTCCACTTT
cdr3_aa: CASTLMQGQNSPLHF
clone_size: .
d_call: .
v_call: TRBV28
j_call: TRBJ1-6

cdr3_nt: TGCGCCAGCAGTCGTGAGACAGGGGGCTTTACTGGCTACACCTTC
cdr3_aa: CASSRETGGFTGYTF
clone_size: .
d_call: TRBD1
v_call: TRBV10-2
j_call: TRBJ1-2

cdr3_nt: TGTGCCAGCAGCTTGCTAGCGGGGGCGGGAGATACGCAGTATTTT
cdr3_aa: CASSLLAGAGDTQYF
clone_size: .
d_call: TRBD2
v_call: TRBV5-8
j_call: TRBJ2-3

cdr3_nt: TGTGCCAGCAGCTTAGAAATTAAGGCCAGGGGAGTCGAGACCCAGTACTTC
cdr3_aa: CASSLEIKARGVETQYF
clone_size: .
d_call: .
v_call: TRBV7-2
j_call: TRBJ2-5

cdr3_nt: TGTGCCAGCAGCCAAGAGGAGGAGGGTGGGTATGGCTACACCTTC
cdr3_aa: CASSQEEEGGYGYTF
clone_size: .
d_call: .
v_call: TRBV3-1/TRBV3-2
j_call: TRBJ1-2

cdr3_nt: TGCAGCGTTGTTCAGGGACTTCGGGGTCCAGATACGCAGTATTTT
cdr3_aa: CSVVQGLRGPDTQYF
clone_size: .
d_call: .
v_call: TRBV29-1
j_call: TRBJ2-3

cdr3_nt: TGTGCCAGCAGCTTACGGGGGTGGGCTAACTATGGCTACACCTTC
cdr3_aa: CASSLRGWANYGYTF
clone_size: .
d_call: .
v_call: TRBV7-2
j_call: TRBJ1-2

cdr3_nt: TGCAGCGTTGAAAAAGGGGGGGCCACTGAAGCTTTCTTT
cdr3_aa: CSVEKGGATEAFF
clone_size: .
d_call: .
v_call: TRBV29-1
j_call: TRBJ1-1

cdr3_nt: TGCGCCAGCAGCGAAAGCTATGCAAGTAACACTGAAGCTTTCTTT
cdr3_aa: CASSESYASNTEAFF
clone_size: .
d_call: .
v_call: TRBV4-3
j_call: TRBJ1-1

cdr3_nt: TGTGCCAGCAGCCCGGGACAGGGTAGCAATCAGCCCCAGCATTTT
cdr3_aa: CASSPGQGSNQPQHF
clone_size: .
d_call: TRBD1
v_call: TRBV28
j_call: TRBJ1-5

cdr3_nt: TGTGCCAGCAGTTTATCCCCGGGACAGGGGGCTGGGAGCAATCAGCCCCAGCATTTT
cdr3_aa: CASSLSPGQGAGSNQPQHF
clone_size: once
d_call: TRBD1
v_call: TRBV27
j_call: TRBJ1-5

cdr3_nt: TGTGCCAGCAGCTTACCCCCCGGTCACAGGGTGGACAAAAACATTCAGTACTTC
cdr3_aa: CASSLPPGHRVDKNIQYF
clone_size: .
d_call: .
v_call: TRBV7-2
j_call: TRBJ2-4

cdr3_nt: TGTGCCAGCAGTAGGCAGGGGCACACTGAAGCTTTCTTT
cdr3_aa: CASSRQGHTEAFF
clone_size: .
d_call: .
v_call: TRBV6-5
j_call: TRBJ1-1

cdr3_nt: TGTGCCAGCAGTTTTACCCCCGGGACAGCCTACAATGAGCAGTTCTTC
cdr3_aa: CASSFTPGTAYNEQFF
clone_size: .
d_call: TRBD1
v_call: TRBV6-2/TRBV6-3
j_call: TRBJ2-1

cdr3_nt: TGTGCCAGCAGCGTAGTACCTCAGGGTGAAGCTTTCTTT
cdr3_aa: CASSVVPQGEAFF
clone_size: .
d_call: .
v_call: TRBV9
j_call: TRBJ1-1

cdr3_nt: TGTGCCAGCAGTTTAAGGCAGGGGAATCAGCCCCAGCATTTT
cdr3_aa: CASSLRQGNQPQHF
clone_size: few
d_call: .
v_call: TRBV27
j_call: TRBJ1-5

cdr3_nt: TGCGCCAGCATGACAGGAGGCACAGATACGCAGTATTTT
cdr3_aa: CASMTGGTDTQYF
clone_size: .
d_call: .
v_call: TRBV5-1
j_call: TRBJ2-3

cdr3_nt: TGTGCCAGCACCAGTCACCAGGGACAGGGAGGTCCTGAAGCTTTCTTT
cdr3_aa: CASTSHQGQGGPEAFF
clone_size: .
d_call: TRBD1
v_call: TRBV3-1/TRBV3-2
j_call: TRBJ1-1

cdr3_nt: TGTGCCAGCAGCCCACCCCCAGGGGACAACCCTCTCTATGGCTACACCTTC
cdr3_aa: CASSPPPGDNPLYGYTF
clone_size: .
d_call: .
v_call: TRBV3-1/TRBV3-2
j_call: TRBJ1-2

cdr3_nt: TGTGCCGGTGGGGCCGAGCAGTTCTTC
cdr3_aa: CAGGAEQFF
clone_size: .
d_call: .
v_call: TRBV7-9
j_call: TRBJ2-1

cdr3_nt: TGTGCCAGCAGATCGGGGGGGATTGCCGGAGAGACCCAGTACTTC
cdr3_aa: CASRSGGIAGETQYF
clone_size: .
d_call: TRBD2
v_call: TRBV6-5
j_call: TRBJ2-5

cdr3_nt: TGTGCCAGCAGCATGTCTAGCGCCGCAGATACGCAGTATTTT
cdr3_aa: CASSMSSAADTQYF
clone_size: .
d_call: .
v_call: TRBV7-3
j_call: TRBJ2-3

cdr3_nt: TGTGCCAGCAGGTATACACTATCCTATCAGCCCCAGCATTTT
cdr3_aa: CASRYTLSYQPQHF
clone_size: once
d_call: .
v_call: TRBV2
j_call: TRBJ1-5

cdr3_nt: TGTGCCAGCAGCGCCACAGCGAACACTGAAGCTTTCTTT
cdr3_aa: CASSATANTEAFF
clone_size: .
d_call: .
v_call: TRBV14
j_call: TRBJ1-1

cdr3_nt: TGTGCCAGCAGCTCCACGGGACAGTACTACAATGAGCAGTTCTTC
cdr3_aa: CASSSTGQYYNEQFF
clone_size: .
d_call: TRBD1
v_call: TRBV7-2
j_call: TRBJ2-1